Reported below is one T cell receptor (beta chain). Its antigen is unknown. Germline trimming cut 6 bases from V and 14 bases from J; bases unmatched to any gene: 6. The CDR3 runs to 11 residues. The germline V gene has CDR1 SGHRS and CDR2 YFSETQ. The data originate from a study of T cell repertoires in cytomegalovirus infection. About the study: Epitope selection comprised recently identified HLA-C-restricted CMV epitopes and well-studied HLA-B-restricted CMV epitopes.

TCRdb itself ran the reads through MiXCR, one entry per CDR3 protein. The table lists a few hundred thousand distinct CDR3 sequences, under 45% of them singletons, with around 48% in the top ten. The sequencing here drew on cultured PBMCs, taken from culture after CMV antigen stimulation. This TCR was recovered from a human donor in good health (CMV status not recorded). Some clones in this sample may be carry-over from other donors' samples. The chain combines TRBV5-1 with TRBJ2-1; 9 positions match TRBD2. The CDR3 protein is CASTSGTSKFF. The DNA for the CDR3 is TGCGCCAGCACCTCCGGGACTAGCAAGTTCTTC.